Each of the 21 T cell receptor beta chains below was sequenced from the same sample in a study of blood T cell repertoires in COVID-19. Measured with immunoSEQ multiplex PCR; TCRdb has only the in-frame clones, and not every one. The top ten clones hold 5.5% to 7% of a sample with approximately 190,000 clones, roughly 90% of them seen once. The sample taken for sequencing was peripheral blood. The receptors were gathered from a middle-aged woman who had recovered from COVID-19.

The chain is built from TRBV10-2 and TRBJ2-3; 10 bases are shared with TRBD2. The CDR3 extends over 18 amino acids. The ends lost 6 bases at V and 4 bases at J; junction bases unmatched: 16. From germline, CDR1 is WSHSY and CDR2 SAAADI. The CDR3 DNA sequence: TGCGCCAGCAGCGTTATAGGCCCACTAGCGGGAAACCCAGATACGCAGTATTTT. The encoded protein is CASSVIGPLAGNPDTQYF.

This clone was picked up one time. The J gene is TRBJ2-5, the V gene TRBV7-2, with D perhaps TRBD2 (5 bases). From germline, CDR1 is SGHTA and CDR2 FQGNSA. The ends were cut back, 7 bases at V and 5 bases at J, with 20 bases in the middle. The CDR3 consists of 15 residues. The CDR3 region is CASTPRGSSVETQYF. CDR3 sequence (DNA): TGTGCCAGCACCCCCCGGGGAAGTTCGGTGGAGACCCAGTACTTC.

Only a few counts were recorded for this clone. The V gene is TRBV7-9, the J gene TRBJ1-5, with 7 bases that match TRBD1. This CDR3 region has 14 residues. Germline CDR1 is SEHNR and CDR2 is FQNEAQ (reference sequence). The V and J ends lost 5 bases and 6 bases, in that order; junction bases with no gene match: 7. CDR3 nucleotides: TGTGCCAGCAGCAACTCGACAGGGCTTCAGCCCCAGCATTTT. It translates to CASSNSTGLQPQHF.

This chain links TRBV15 with TRBJ2-5, with D perhaps TRBD1 (6 bases). The V gene lost 2 bases and the J gene lost 2 bases, with 9 bases spanning the gap. CDR3 size: 14 residues. The V gene's germline CDR1 is LNHNV and CDR2 YYDKDF (reference sequence). CDR3 in DNA: TGTGCCACCAGCAGACCCGGACAGCAAGAGACCCAGTACTTC. As protein: CATSRPGQQETQYF.

The chain uses TRBV29-1 and TRBJ2-2; TRBD1 matches 9 bases. Looked up from germline, CDR1 is SQVTM and CDR2 is ANQGSEA. The CDR3 totals 15 residues. V shed 1 base and J 4 bases; nucleotides not matched to a gene: 4. For the CDR3, the DNA is TGCAGCGTTGAAGTACAGGGGGCGATCACCGGGGAGCTGTTTTTT. As protein: CSVEVQGAITGELFF.

The chain couples TRBV3-1 (or the pseudogene TRBV3-2) to TRBJ1-2, with 8 bases fitting TRBD1. The length of the CDR3 is 12 residues. Germline assignment: CDR1 LGHDT and CDR2 YNNKEL (reference sequence). V shed 3 bases and J 11 bases; nucleotides not matched to a gene: 5. CDR3 DNA: TGTGCCAGCAGCCAGGGACAGGCATCTTACACCTTC. It specifies CASSQGQASYTF.

This chain joins TRBV11-2 and TRBJ1-4; 9 bases fit TRBD1. V dropped 5 bases and J dropped 8; count of bases not matched to a gene: 6. The germline gives CDR1 SGHAT, CDR2 FQNNGV. The CDR3 runs 14 residues. Here the CDR3 DNA reads TGTGCCAGCAGCAGACGACAGGGGGTGGAAAAACTGTTTTTT. Translating gives CASSRRQGVEKLFF.

This clone showed up just once. The chain has TRBV5-8 and TRBJ2-3; TRBD2 aligns across 14 bases. From germline, CDR1 is SGHTS and CDR2 YDEGEE. This CDR3 has 17 amino acids. J lost 6 bases, V lost 4 bases, and 10 bases had no gene match. The CDR3 is CASSIGTSGSNTDTQYF. CDR3 sequence (DNA): TGTGCCAGCAGCATAGGGACTAGCGGGAGTAATACCGATACGCAGTATTTT.

The J gene is TRBJ1-3, the V gene TRBV4-2, with a tentative D call TRBD1 (5 bases). The V gene's germline CDR1 is LGHNA and CDR2 YNFKEQ. The V end lost 1 base, the J end lost 0 bases, and 13 bases lay between the germline ends. The CDR3 length is 17 residues. This CDR3 reads CASSQARSTDSGNTIYF. DNA for the CDR3: TGTGCCAGCAGCCAAGCACGATCGACAGACTCTGGAAACACCATATATTTT.

The chain carries TRBV20-1 and TRBJ1-2; D gene ambiguous. The V end lost 3 bases, the J end lost 5 bases, and 10 bases lay between the germline ends. The CDR3 spans 12 residues. Per germline, CDR1 DFQATT and CDR2 SNEGSKA (reference sequence). The CDR3 is CSASSLQYGYTF. The CDR3 nucleotides read TGCAGTGCTAGTAGTCTCCAGTATGGCTACACCTTC.

V gene TRBV5-1 combines with J gene TRBJ1-1; 11 nucleotides align to TRBD1. Germline lookup yields CDR1 SGHRS and CDR2 YFSETQ. This CDR3 is built from 14 residues. Germline trimming cut 4 bases from V and 4 bases from J; bases unmatched to any gene: 3. The CDR3 protein is CASSPGTGGTEAFF. The CDR3 coding sequence is TGCGCCAGCAGCCCAGGGACAGGGGGCACTGAAGCTTTCTTT. The entire variable domain, with the rest obtained from reference TRBV5-1 and TRBJ1-1, is as follows: KAGVTQTPRYLIKTRGQQVTLSCSPISGHRSVSWYQQTPGQGLQFLFEYFSETQRNKGNFPGRFSGRQFSNSRSEMNVSTLELGDSALYLCASSPGTGGTEAFFGQGTRLTVV.

The chain uses TRBV5-1 and TRBJ2-5; TRBD2 agrees at 7 bases. The trim removed 0 bases at V and 2 bases at J, leaving 10 bases unmatched. Per germline, CDR1 SGHRS and CDR2 YFSETQ. CDR3 length equals 17 residues. The DNA for the CDR3 is TGCGCCAGCAGCTTGGGGCAGGGACTGGGAGGGCAAGAGACCCAGTACTTC. Translated, it gives CASSLGQGLGGQETQYF. The whole variable domain, remainder taken from reference TRBV5-1 and TRBJ2-5, is KAGVTQTPRYLIKTRGQQVTLSCSPISGHRSVSWYQQTPGQGLQFLFEYFSETQRNKGNFPGRFSGRQFSNSRSEMNVSTLELGDSALYLCASSLGQGLGGQETQYFGPGTRLLVL.

V gene TRBV27 combines with J gene TRBJ1-2; no definite D call. Per germline, CDR1 MNHEY and CDR2 SMNVEV (reference sequence). Trimming took off 3 bases at V and 2 bases at J, with 7 bases between the two ends. This CDR3 contains 13 residues. CDR3 sequence reads: CASSFGENYGYTF. The CDR3 region has the DNA TGTGCCAGCAGTTTTGGGGAGAACTATGGCTACACCTTC.

The chain links TRBV4-1 to TRBJ1-2, with D possibly matching TRBD1 (6 bases). Germline CDR1 MGHRA, CDR2 YSYEKL. Trimming took 0 bases from V and 4 from J, leaving 9 bases between them. The CDR3 is 14 residues long. The CDR3 DNA reads as TGCGCCAGCAGCCAAGAACAGGGAATCTATGGCTACACCTTC. Its protein product is CASSQEQGIYGYTF.

CDR3: CASSPPNLAANTGELFF. In DNA form, the CDR3 reads TGTGCCAGCTCACCACCAAATCTAGCGGCCAACACCGGGGAGCTGTTTTTT. This rearrangement joins TRBV18 to TRBJ2-2; 7 nucleotides match TRBD2. Germline CDR1 is KGHSH and CDR2 is LQKENI. CDR3 length: 17 residues. J lost 2 bases, V lost 0 bases, and 6 bases had no gene match.

The chain has TRBV5-1 and TRBJ1-5, with D possibly matching TRBD1 (5 bases). Deletions cut 1 base from V and 4 bases from J, with 9 bases between. The germline V gene has CDR1 SGHRS and CDR2 YFSETQ. The CDR3 runs to 14 residues. The CDR3 DNA reads TGCGCCAGCAGCTTGAATACAGGAAATCAGCCCCAGCATTTT. This codes for CASSLNTGNQPQHF. The full variable domain, with the rest looked up from reference TRBV5-1 and TRBJ1-5, is KAGVTQTPRYLIKTRGQQVTLSCSPISGHRSVSWYQQTPGQGLQFLFEYFSETQRNKGNFPGRFSGRQFSNSRSEMNVSTLELGDSALYLCASSLNTGNQPQHFGDGTRLSIL.

The V gene is TRBV27, the J gene TRBJ1-1; 9 bases line up with TRBD1. The CDR3 contains 14 residues. Germline V gene lookup returns CDR1 MNHEY and CDR2 SMNVEV (reference sequence). The trim removed 11 bases at V and 1 base at J, leaving 8 bases unmatched. The CDR3 protein is CASLRGQGNTEAFF. The CDR3 bases are TGTGCCTCCTTAAGGGGACAGGGGAACACTGAAGCTTTCTTT.

This clone has only one observation. The chain is built from TRBV4-2 and TRBJ2-1; TRBD2 matches 7 bases. This CDR3 spans 16 amino acids. Unmatched junction bases numbered 6, after V lost 0 bases and J lost 4 bases. Per germline, CDR1 LGHNA and CDR2 YNFKEQ. CDR3 in DNA: TGTGCCAGCAGCCAAGATTTCGCGGGAGCTTACAATGAGCAGTTCTTC. Translation gives CASSQDFAGAYNEQFF.

The CDR3 spells CASSPGTVTDTQYF. DNA of the CDR3: TGTGCCAGTAGTCCAGGGACAGTCACAGATACGCAGTATTTT. V is TRBV19 and J is TRBJ2-3; 7 nucleotides line up with TRBD1. V shed 5 bases and J 2 bases; nucleotides not matched to a gene: 4. Germline V gives CDR1 LNHDA, CDR2 SQIVND (reference sequence). This CDR3 is 14 amino acids long.

This chain connects TRBV5-6 to TRBJ1-1; 9 nucleotides line up with TRBD1. This CDR3 region has 16 residues. V was pared by 2 bases and J by 4 bases, with 9 bases of the junction left unmatched. The V gene's germline CDR1 is SGHDT and CDR2 YYEEEE. The CDR3 bases are TGTGCCAGCAGCTTTTTACAGGGGGCGAGGGGCACTGAAGCTTTCTTT. Its protein product is CASSFLQGARGTEAFF.

This chain links TRBV11-2 with TRBJ2-7, with 9 bases fitting TRBD2. V shed 5 bases and J 4 bases; nucleotides not matched to a gene: 15. The CDR3 runs to 17 residues. Germline V CDR1 and CDR2: SGHAT, FQNNGV. The CDR3 spells CASSLPFVVSGSYEQYF. As DNA, the CDR3 is TGTGCCAGCAGCCTTCCCTTTGTTGTTAGCGGGAGTTACGAGCAGTACTTC. Together with reference TRBV11-2 and TRBJ2-7, the CDR3 gives the full variable domain: EAGVAQSPRYKIIEKRQSVAFWCNPISGHATLYWYQQILGQGPKLLIQFQNNGVVDDSQLPKDRFSAERLKGVDSTLKIQPAKLEDSAVYLCASSLPFVVSGSYEQYFGPGTRLTVT.